The 29 T cell receptor beta chains below all came from one sample that was sequenced in a study of neoadjuvant anti-PD-1 for oral cavity cancer. Assay: immunoSEQ multiplex PCR; the TCRdb copy retains only in-frame clones and omits some. The sample has roughly 18,000 clones, roughly 72% seen once. The source material was PBMCs, sampled before nivolumab (anti-PD-1) treatment. These receptors were collected from a person aged 35-80 years with oral cavity squamous cell carcinoma.

The chain has TRBV7-8 and TRBJ2-7; possibly TRBD2 for D (6 bases). The CDR3 covers 17 residues. Between the trimmed V and J ends, which lost 3 bases and 0 bases, there was a span of 18 bases. Per germline, CDR1 SGHVS and CDR2 FQNEAQ. The CDR3 DNA is TGTGCCAGCAGCTTGGGGTCGGCGGGGATTAGCTCCTACGAGCAGTACTTC. It is translated as CASSLGSAGISSYEQYF.

This clone was seen a handful of times. The chain employs TRBV5-6 and TRBJ1-5, with D perhaps TRBD1 (6 bases). The CDR3 contains 16 residues. With 0 bases removed from V and 2 bases from J, the gap between germline ends came to 12 bases. Looked up from germline, CDR1 is SGHDT and CDR2 is YYEEEE. The chain's CDR3 is CASSLDGGGGNQPQHF. The CDR3 DNA reads TGTGCCAGCAGCTTGGACGGGGGCGGAGGCAATCAGCCCCAGCATTTT.

The chain couples TRBV30 to TRBJ2-2; no definite D call. Trimming cost V 4 bases and J 4 bases, with 19 bases left between them. Germline CDR1 and CDR2: GTSNPN and SVGIG (reference sequence). This CDR3 spans 16 amino acids. The CDR3 region has the DNA TGTGCCTGGAACGGACGGTTGCTAAGTTCCACCGGGGAGCTGTTTTTT. Protein sequence: CAWNGRLLSSTGELFF.

CDR3 in amino acids: CASSRSWEGNEQFF. The CDR3 DNA follows: TGTGCCAGCAGTCGGTCGTGGGAGGGCAATGAGCAGTTCTTC. The chain is built from TRBV14 and TRBJ2-1, with 7 bases aligning to TRBD2. This CDR3 has 14 amino acids. Trimming took 6 bases from V and 6 from J; bases not matched to a gene: 8. Germline loops: CDR1 SGHDN, CDR2 FVKESK.

In its sample, this clone was seen once. The CDR3, as DNA: TGTGCCAGCAGCTTGGAGGCGGCCCAGGTCCAGTATTTT. Protein product: CASSLEAAQVQYF. The chain combines TRBV5-6 with TRBJ2-3; D gene unclear. The V gene's germline CDR1 is SGHDT and CDR2 YYEEEE. This CDR3 contains 13 residues. V lost 0 bases and J 12 bases, leaving 14 bases between the germline ends.

The DNA of the CDR3 is TGTGCCAGCAGACCACTAGGGGGCGAGACCCAGTACTTC. It encodes CASRPLGGETQYF. The J gene is TRBJ2-5, the V gene TRBV2; 7 nucleotides align to TRBD1. This CDR3 region has 13 residues. The V gene end was trimmed by 6 bases and the J gene end by 5 bases; junction bases not matched to a gene: 6. Germline CDR1 is SNHLY and CDR2 is FYNNEI. Variable domain in full (rest from reference TRBV2 and TRBJ2-5): EPEVTQTPSHQVTQMGQEVILRCVPISNHLYFYWYRQILGQKVEFLVSFYNNEISEKSEIFDDQFSVERPDGSNFTLKIRSTKLEDSAMYFCASRPLGGETQYFGPGTRLLVL.

The chain joins TRBV27 to TRBJ1-1; 7 positions match TRBD1. CDR3 size: 15 residues. Losses at the gene ends were 2 bases for V and 4 bases for J; bases not matched to a gene: 7. CDR1 is MNHEY, CDR2 SMNVEV, per germline (reference sequence). The CDR3 DNA is TGTGCCAGCAGTTTACAACAGGGGCTCGGCACTGAAGCTTTCTTT. Translated, it gives CASSLQQGLGTEAFF.

The rearrangement uses TRBV11-1 and TRBJ1-1, with D hard to call. Germline CDR1 and CDR2: SGHAT and FQDESV (reference sequence). The CDR3 runs 13 residues. V was trimmed by 1 base and J by 2 bases, leaving 5 bases between them. The CDR3 DNA follows: TGTGCCAGCAGCTTAGGTAGCAACACTGAAGCTTTCTTT. It codes for CASSLGSNTEAFF.

The count of this clone is one. CDR3 nucleotides: TGCGCCAGCAGCCACAATAATGAGCAGTTCTTC. Amino acids: CASSHNNEQFF. The rearrangement links TRBV10-1 to TRBJ2-1; D not resolved. Looked up from germline, CDR1 is WNHNN and CDR2 is SYGVQD (reference sequence). V was trimmed by 6 bases and J by 7 bases, leaving 7 bases between them. The CDR3 covers 11 residues.

This rearrangement joins TRBV20-1 to TRBJ1-4, with D perhaps TRBD1 (6 bases). This CDR3 is built from 11 residues. Trimming removed 4 bases at V and 8 bases at J, with 8 bases between. In germline, CDR1 is DFQATT, CDR2 SNEGSKA (reference sequence). The CDR3 loop is CSATGQEKLFF. CDR3 in DNA: TGCAGTGCTACAGGACAGGAAAAACTGTTTTTT.

This rearrangement joins TRBV5-1 to TRBJ1-2; 7 bases map to TRBD1. Germline assignment: CDR1 SGHRS and CDR2 YFSETQ. After removal of 4 bases from V and 4 bases from J, the junction contained 7 bases not matched to a gene. CDR3 size: 14 residues. The CDR3: CASSPIGDSYGYTF. CDR3 nucleotide sequence: TGCGCCAGCAGCCCGATCGGGGACAGCTATGGCTACACCTTC. Full variable domain (rest looked up from reference TRBV5-1 and TRBJ1-2): KAGVTQTPRYLIKTRGQQVTLSCSPISGHRSVSWYQQTPGQGLQFLFEYFSETQRNKGNFPGRFSGRQFSNSRSEMNVSTLELGDSALYLCASSPIGDSYGYTFGSGTRLTVV.

The V gene is TRBV9, the J gene TRBJ1-1, with D uncertain. V lost 2 bases and J 8 bases, leaving 16 bases between the germline ends. Germline loops: CDR1 SGDLS, CDR2 YYNGEE. The CDR3 sequence is 14 residues long. The CDR3: CASSVGQSNLEAFF. The CDR3, as DNA: TGTGCCAGCAGCGTTGGCCAGTCCAACCTCGAAGCTTTCTTT.

This clone appeared a few times. The rearrangement links TRBV10-3 to TRBJ1-5, with no clear D. CDR1 and CDR2 from the germline V gene are ENHRY and SYGVKD. There are 15 residues in the CDR3. Trimming took off 3 bases at V and 0 bases at J, with 9 bases between the two ends. The DNA for the CDR3 is TGTGCCATCAGTGACTCGCCGAATAGCAATCAGCCCCAGCATTTT. This gives the protein CAISDSPNSNQPQHF.

The chain carries TRBV4-1 and TRBJ1-5; D is possibly TRBD1 (6 bases). Germline-derived CDR1 and CDR2 are MGHRA and YSYEKL. The CDR3 loop spans 17 amino acids. V lost 2 bases and J 4 bases, leaving 18 bases between the germline ends. The DNA of the CDR3 is TGCGCCAGCAGCCAAACGGTTACCCGGGGGCCTAATCAGCCCCAGCATTTT. Translation: CASSQTVTRGPNQPQHF.

The CDR3 reads CASRDDNNEQFF. The CDR3 nucleotides are TGTGCCAGCAGGGATGATAACAATGAGCAGTTCTTC. The rearrangement links TRBV2 to TRBJ2-1, with D uncertain. Germline V gene sequence: CDR1 SNHLY, CDR2 FYNNEI. This CDR3 spans 12 amino acids. V shed 6 bases and J shed 5 bases, with 8 bases lying between them.

This clone was counted a few times. The rearrangement links TRBV9 to TRBJ1-1; D not resolved. Trimming removed 4 bases from V and 5 bases from J, with 12 bases in between. The CDR3 spans 13 residues. Germline CDR1 and CDR2: SGDLS and YYNGEE. CDR3 amino acids: CASSPAGVTEAFF. In DNA, the CDR3 is TGTGCCAGCAGCCCAGCGGGTGTGACTGAAGCTTTCTTT.

This rearrangement joins TRBV11-2 to TRBJ2-7; 8 bases are shared with TRBD1. The V and J ends lost 2 bases and 2 bases, in that order; junction bases with no gene match: 5. The CDR3 loop spans 15 amino acids. CDR1 is SGHAT and CDR2 is FQNNGV in the germline V gene. The CDR3 nucleotides read TGTGCCAGCAGCTTATCGGGACAGGCAACCTACGAGCAGTACTTC. It yields the protein CASSLSGQATYEQYF.

This rearrangement joins TRBV7-8 to TRBJ2-5; D is possibly TRBD1 (6 bases). The germline V gene encodes CDR1 SGHVS and CDR2 FQNEAQ. Trimming stripped 1 base from V and 2 bases from J, with 8 bases between. The CDR3 runs 14 residues. CDR3 sequence reads: CASSLVGAQETQYF. The CDR3, as DNA: TGTGCCAGCAGCTTAGTGGGGGCGCAAGAGACCCAGTACTTC.

The chain uses TRBV30 and TRBJ2-1, with a weak D call TRBD2 (6 bases). CDR1 GTSNPN and CDR2 SVGIG come from the germline V gene (reference sequence). The V end lost 7 bases, the J end lost 7 bases, and 11 bases lay between the germline ends. This CDR3 comprises 11 residues. CDR3 sequence: CASGVSNEQFF. In DNA form, the CDR3 reads TGTGCCTCGGGAGTAAGTAATGAGCAGTTCTTC.

This clone came up once. The chain couples TRBV30 to TRBJ1-2, with D uncertain. Germline-derived CDR1 and CDR2 are GTSNPN and SVGIG (reference sequence). V was pared by 4 bases and J by 4 bases, with 13 bases between. This CDR3 region has 13 residues. CDR3 amino acids: CAWTPEKIYGYTF. CDR3 bases: TGTGCCTGGACCCCCGAGAAGATCTATGGCTACACCTTC.

V is TRBV9 and J is TRBJ2-1; 11 nucleotides match TRBD2. The CDR3 contains 14 residues. With V trimmed by 2 bases and J by 6 bases, 1 base remained unmatched. CDR1 is SGDLS, CDR2 YYNGEE, per germline. This CDR3 reads CASSVLAGGNEQFF. CDR3 coding DNA: TGTGCCAGCAGCGTCCTAGCGGGAGGCAATGAGCAGTTCTTC.

This chain connects TRBV30 to TRBJ2-1; D is perhaps TRBD2 (6 bases). V lost 3 bases to trimming and J lost 4 bases, with 13 bases between them. The CDR3 extends over 14 amino acids. Germline V gene data show CDR1 as GTSNPN and CDR2 as SVGIG (reference sequence). The CDR3 DNA reads TGTGCCTGGAGCAGTGATGGAGGGTACAATGAGCAGTTCTTC. Encoded protein: CAWSSDGGYNEQFF.

V gene TRBV20-1 combines with J gene TRBJ1-1, with D possibly matching TRBD1 (6 bases). This CDR3 is built from 11 residues. The germline CDR1 and CDR2 sequences are DFQATT and SNEGSKA (reference sequence). Deletions cut 2 bases from V and 8 bases from J, with 9 bases between. CDR3 sequence: CSARRQVEAFF. CDR3 nucleotides: TGCAGTGCTAGAAGACAGGTCGAAGCTTTCTTT.

There are a few counts of this clone. This sequence joins TRBV6-5 and TRBJ2-1; D remains unclear. CDR1 and CDR2 (germline): MNHEY, SVGAGI. The V end was cut by 5 bases, the J end by 4 bases, with 12 bases between. There are 14 residues in the CDR3. The chain's CDR3 is CASSPLDAYNEQFF. DNA for the CDR3: TGTGCCAGCAGTCCCCTGGACGCGTACAATGAGCAGTTCTTC.

The chain employs TRBV12-1 and TRBJ1-5. TRBV12-1 is shown as a pseudogene. The CDR3 has 11 residues. The CDR3 loop is CASSFRQPQHF. As DNA, the CDR3 is TGTGCCAGCAGCTTTAGGCAGCCCCAGCATTTT.

This chain connects TRBV2 to TRBJ2-1; the match to TRBD2 covers 14 bases. CDR1 and CDR2 from the germline V gene are SNHLY and FYNNEI. The CDR3 covers 18 residues. Trimming at V came to 2 bases and at J to 4 bases, leaving 7 bases not matched to a gene. The CDR3 is CASSEPGLAGGNYNEQFF. For the CDR3, the DNA is TGTGCCAGCAGTGAACCAGGACTAGCGGGAGGCAATTACAATGAGCAGTTCTTC. Full variable domain (outside the CDR3, taken from reference TRBV2 and TRBJ2-1): EPEVTQTPSHQVTQMGQEVILRCVPISNHLYFYWYRQILGQKVEFLVSFYNNEISEKSEIFDDQFSVERPDGSNFTLKIRSTKLEDSAMYFCASSEPGLAGGNYNEQFFGPGTRLTVL.

This chain connects TRBV9 to TRBJ2-5; no clear D. Germline CDR1 SGDLS, CDR2 YYNGEE. With 3 bases removed from V and 2 bases from J, the gap between germline ends came to 11 bases. The CDR3 contains 14 residues. CDR3 bases: TGTGCCAGCAGCGGCGCCGGGCAACAAGAGACCCAGTACTTC. Protein sequence: CASSGAGQQETQYF. Looking up the rest from reference TRBV9 and TRBJ2-5 gives the full variable domain: DSGVTQTPKHLITATGQRVTLRCSPRSGDLSVYWYQQSLDQGLQFLIQYYNGEERAKGNILERFSAQQFPDLHSELNLSSLELGDSALYFCASSGAGQQETQYFGPGTRLLVL.

This chain connects TRBV7-6 to TRBJ2-5, with D maybe TRBD2 (5 bases). Trimming left V 4 bases short and J 5 bases short, with 14 bases between. The CDR3 is 14 amino acids. The germline gives CDR1 SGHVS, CDR2 FNYEAQ. CDR3 in amino acids: CASSSRRMTETQYF. The CDR3 DNA reads as TGTGCCAGCAGCTCCCGGAGGATGACGGAGACCCAGTACTTC.

The CDR3, as DNA: TGCGCCAGCAGCTTGGAGCGGGCGGGCCCCTACGAGCAGTACTTC. This encodes CASSLERAGPYEQYF. The chain combines TRBV5-1 with TRBJ2-7; D possibly corresponds to TRBD2 (6 bases). Germline CDR1 and CDR2: SGHRS and YFSETQ. V lost 0 bases and J lost 2, with 12 bases in between. The CDR3 is 15 residues long.